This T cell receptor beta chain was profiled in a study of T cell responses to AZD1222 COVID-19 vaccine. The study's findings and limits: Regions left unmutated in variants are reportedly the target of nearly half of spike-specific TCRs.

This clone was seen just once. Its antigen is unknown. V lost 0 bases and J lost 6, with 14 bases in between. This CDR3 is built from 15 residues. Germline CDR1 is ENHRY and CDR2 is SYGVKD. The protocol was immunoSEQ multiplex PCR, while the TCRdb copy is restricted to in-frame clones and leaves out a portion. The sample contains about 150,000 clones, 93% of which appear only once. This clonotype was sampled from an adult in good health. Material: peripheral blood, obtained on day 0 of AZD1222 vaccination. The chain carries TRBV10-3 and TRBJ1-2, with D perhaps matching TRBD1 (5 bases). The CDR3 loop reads CAISESVREGDGYTF. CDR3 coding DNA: TGTGCCATCAGTGAGTCAGTAAGGGAAGGGGATGGCTACACCTTC.